The next 5 T cell receptor beta chains were all read from a single sample in a study of T cell changes during pregnancy in multiple sclerosis. TCRdb's copy holds only in-frame clones and misses some; the assay was immunoSEQ multiplex PCR. Of approximately 89,000 clones listed, over 85% are singletons. Specimen: peripheral blood, collected after pregnancy. The receptors stem from a female donor in good health, enrolled as a control in a pregnancy study.

CDR3: CASSERGSGTDTQYF. CDR3 bases: TGTGCCAGCAGTGAACGGGGGAGTGGCACAGATACGCAGTATTTT. V is TRBV6-1 and J is TRBJ2-3; D might be TRBD2 (6 bases). The V end was cut by 2 bases, the J end by 1 base, with 10 bases between. CDR3 length: 15 residues. The V gene's germline CDR1 is MNHNS and CDR2 SASEGT.

The V and J genes are TRBV5-1 and TRBJ2-1, with 11 bases that match TRBD2. The CDR3 covers 16 residues. The V gene end was trimmed by 0 bases and the J gene end by 5 bases; junction bases not matched to a gene: 4. Germline V gives CDR1 SGHRS, CDR2 YFSETQ. This CDR3 is CASSLGSGRVDNEQFF. Written as DNA, the CDR3 is TGCGCCAGCAGCTTGGGTAGCGGGAGGGTCGACAATGAGCAGTTCTTC.

The rearrangement links TRBV4-1 to TRBJ1-3, with D maybe TRBD1 (5 bases). CDR3 size: 15 residues. V lost 1 base to trimming and J lost 4 bases, with 11 bases between them. The germline CDR1 and CDR2 sequences are MGHRA and YSYEKL. CDR3 DNA sequence: TGCGCCAGCAGCCAAGCAGCAGGGTACGGAAACACCATATATTTT. Protein sequence: CASSQAAGYGNTIYF.

The J gene is TRBJ1-5, the V gene TRBV28; 7 bases are a match to TRBD1. This CDR3 region has 14 residues. Per the germline V gene, CDR1 is MDHEN and CDR2 is SYDVKM. V dropped 8 bases and J dropped 0; count of bases not matched to a gene: 4. The CDR3 nucleotides read TGTGCCAGCGTACAGGGGCTTAGCAATCAGCCCCAGCATTTT. Protein: CASVQGLSNQPQHF.

This chain connects TRBV6-1 to TRBJ1-4, with unresolved D. In germline, CDR1 is MNHNS, CDR2 SASEGT. Trimming removed 0 bases at V and 10 bases at J, with 15 bases between. This CDR3 is built from 15 residues. Written as DNA, the CDR3 is TGTGCCAGCAGTGAAGCGGTGGGGTTCAGCGGAAAACTGTTTTTT. It codes for CASSEAVGFSGKLFF.